The rows below give T cell receptor beta chains drawn from one sample of a study of blood T cell repertoires in COVID-19. Measured with immunoSEQ multiplex PCR; TCRdb has only the in-frame clones, and not every one. In the table there are about 49,000 clones, 85% to 95% of which are singletons. Material: peripheral blood. The receptors derive from a man in his fifties or sixties with COVID-19, enrolled during active disease. CDR3s include the opening cysteine and the closing phenylalanine or tryptophan. Each record gives: V gene, clone size, D gene, J gene, CDR3 protein, CDR3 DNA. D genes are given only for firm matches. Only some rows state a clone size, as once, few, many or a class for expanded clones.

V: TRBV18; size: -; D: -; J: TRBJ1-3; CDR3: CASSPPSSTVGNTIYF; DNA: TGTGCCAGCTCACCACCATCTAGCACAGTCGGAAACACCATATATTTT
V: TRBV7-9; size: -; D: TRBD1; J: TRBJ1-1; CDR3: CASSFDGTGLGTEAFF; DNA: TGTGCCAGCAGCTTCGACGGGACAGGGTTGGGCACTGAAGCTTTCTTT
V: TRBV10-2; size: -; D: -; J: TRBJ1-5; CDR3: CASRTGYSNQPQHF; DNA: TGCGCCAGCAGAACAGGTTATAGCAATCAGCCCCAGCATTTT
V: TRBV19; size: -; D: TRBD2; J: TRBJ2-1; CDR3: CASSLHPGLAGGYNEQFF; DNA: TGTGCCAGTAGTCTACACCCGGGACTAGCGGGAGGGTACAATGAGCAGTTCTTC
V: TRBV10-2; size: -; D: -; J: TRBJ2-7; CDR3: CASSQGSYEQYF; DNA: TGCGCCAGCAGTCAGGGGTCCTACGAGCAGTACTTC
V: TRBV7-8; size: -; D: TRBD1; J: TRBJ1-2; CDR3: CASSSPTGVYGYTF; DNA: TGTGCCAGCAGCTCCCCCACAGGGGTTTATGGCTACACCTTC
V: TRBV7-6; size: -; D: TRBD1; J: TRBJ2-3; CDR3: CASSSLRDRDTDTQYF; DNA: TGTGCCAGCAGCTCTTTGCGGGACAGGGACACAGATACGCAGTATTTT
V: TRBV19; size: once; D: -; J: TRBJ1-2; CDR3: CASSIYGQNGGGYTF; DNA: TGTGCCAGTAGTATATATGGACAGAATGGAGGTGGCTACACCTTC
V: TRBV12-3/TRBV12-4; size: -; D: -; J: TRBJ1-2; CDR3: CASSPDGLYGYTF; DNA: TGTGCCAGCAGTCCCGACGGACTCTATGGCTACACCTTC
V: TRBV5-1; size: -; D: -; J: TRBJ1-3; CDR3: CASSTGSGSGNTIYF; DNA: TGCGCCAGCTCCACAGGGTCCGGCTCTGGAAACACCATATATTTT
V: TRBV5-5; size: -; D: TRBD2; J: TRBJ2-5; CDR3: CASSKVTSGQETQYF; DNA: TGTGCCAGCAGCAAAGTGACTAGCGGCCAAGAGACCCAGTACTTC
V: TRBV6-5; size: -; D: TRBD1; J: TRBJ1-6; CDR3: CASSYSRTGFNSPLHF; DNA: TGTGCCAGCAGTTACTCACGGACAGGCTTTAATTCACCCCTCCACTTT
V: TRBV9; size: -; D: -; J: TRBJ2-2; CDR3: CASSSRRGSNTGELFF; DNA: TGTGCCAGCAGCTCCCGCAGGGGATCAAACACCGGGGAGCTGTTTTTT
V: TRBV7-9; size: -; D: TRBD2; J: TRBJ2-2; CDR3: CASSQGLAGYTGELFF; DNA: TGTGCCAGCAGCCAAGGGCTAGCGGGATACACCGGGGAGCTGTTTTTT
V: TRBV4-1; size: -; D: -; J: TRBJ1-4; CDR3: CASSQGGTPEKLFF; DNA: TGCGCCAGCAGCCAAGGTGGGACTCCCGAAAAACTGTTTTTT
V: TRBV25-1; size: -; D: -; J: TRBJ1-3; CDR3: CASSEGLGHTIYF; DNA: TGTGCCAGCAGTGAAGGACTGGGTCACACCATATATTTT
V: TRBV21-1; size: -; D: -; J: TRBJ1-5; CDR3: CASSRRTGTNQPQHF; DNA: TGTGCCAGCAGTCGCCGAACAGGGACCAATCAGCCCCAGCATTTT
V: TRBV5-4; size: -; D: TRBD2; J: TRBJ2-2; CDR3: CASSLGLAGGGSTGELFF; DNA: TGTGCCAGCAGCTTGGGACTAGCGGGGGGCGGGAGCACCGGGGAGCTGTTTTTT
V: TRBV29-1; size: -; D: -; J: TRBJ1-2; CDR3: CSVAPRLATYGYTF; DNA: TGCAGCGTTGCCCCCCGACTGGCGACCTATGGCTACACCTTC
V: TRBV7-3; size: -; D: -; J: TRBJ2-1; CDR3: CASSLSGRGNEQFF; DNA: TGTGCCAGCAGCTTAAGCGGCAGGGGTAATGAGCAGTTCTTC
V: TRBV6-5; size: -; D: -; J: TRBJ1-6; CDR3: CASSQANSPLHF; DNA: TGTGCCAGCAGCCAAGCTAATTCACCCCTCCACTTT
V: TRBV11-1; size: -; D: TRBD2; J: TRBJ2-7; CDR3: CASSSPGLAGYEQYF; DNA: TGTGCCAGCAGCTCGCCGGGACTAGCGGGATACGAGCAGTACTTC
V: TRBV19; size: -; D: -; J: TRBJ2-1; CDR3: CASSIDRGDNEQFF; DNA: TGTGCCAGTAGTATAGACAGGGGAGACAATGAGCAGTTCTTC
V: TRBV7-9; size: once; D: TRBD1; J: TRBJ1-1; CDR3: CASSLQGGRTEAFF; DNA: TGTGCCAGCAGCTTACAGGGGGGCCGGACTGAAGCTTTCTTT
V: TRBV5-8; size: -; D: -; J: TRBJ1-2; CDR3: CASNVVGLLYGYTF; DNA: TGTGCCAGCAACGTGGTGGGGCTACTCTATGGCTACACCTTC
V: TRBV18; size: -; D: TRBD2; J: TRBJ2-3; CDR3: CASSSTGSGGAPSTDTQYF; DNA: TGTGCCAGCTCATCGACTGGGAGCGGGGGGGCGCCTAGCACAGATACGCAGTATTTT
V: TRBV14; size: -; D: TRBD2; J: TRBJ2-2; CDR3: CASSQVLVAGAGELFF; DNA: TGTGCCAGCAGCCAAGTTTTAGTAGCGGGAGCCGGGGAGCTGTTTTTT
V: TRBV7-8; size: -; D: TRBD1; J: TRBJ2-5; CDR3: CASSLSTGGPETQYF; DNA: TGTGCCAGCAGCTTGTCAACAGGGGGCCCTGAGACCCAGTACTTC
V: TRBV5-1; size: -; D: -; J: TRBJ2-1; CDR3: CASSLAPGNEQFF; DNA: TGCGCCAGCAGCTTGGCCCCGGGCAATGAGCAGTTCTTC
V: TRBV5-4; size: -; D: TRBD2; J: TRBJ2-5; CDR3: CASSMGLARLETQYF; DNA: TGTGCCAGCAGCATGGGACTAGCCCGCCTAGAGACCCAGTACTTC
V: TRBV7-8; size: -; D: -; J: TRBJ1-2; CDR3: CASSLVGGWPDGYTF; DNA: TGTGCCAGCAGCTTAGTTGGGGGGTGGCCGGATGGCTACACCTTC
V: TRBV19; size: -; D: TRBD1; J: TRBJ2-1; CDR3: CASRRKGAVINEQFF; DNA: TGTGCCAGTAGGCGCAAGGGGGCCGTCATCAATGAGCAGTTCTTC
V: TRBV10-1; size: -; D: -; J: TRBJ2-5; CDR3: CASSQGGIQETQYF; DNA: TGCGCCAGCAGCCAGGGGGGTATCCAAGAGACCCAGTACTTC
V: TRBV5-4; size: -; D: TRBD2; J: TRBJ2-1; CDR3: CASSLGLAGGMYNEQFF; DNA: TGTGCCAGCAGCTTGGGACTAGCGGGGGGGATGTACAATGAGCAGTTCTTC
V: TRBV4-1; size: -; D: TRBD1; J: TRBJ2-7; CDR3: CASSQAPGQFYEQYF; DNA: TGCGCCAGCAGCCAAGCCCCGGGACAGTTCTACGAGCAGTACTTC
V: TRBV5-1; size: -; D: TRBD1; J: TRBJ2-7; CDR3: CASSFGTGGSQELPYEQYF; DNA: TGCGCCAGCAGCTTTGGCACAGGGGGCAGCCAAGAACTACCCTACGAGCAGTACTTC
V: TRBV7-9; size: -; D: -; J: TRBJ2-7; CDR3: CASSFAESPHEQYF; DNA: TGTGCCAGCAGCTTTGCCGAGAGTCCCCACGAGCAGTACTTC
V: TRBV5-8; size: -; D: -; J: TRBJ1-5; CDR3: CASTISGATQPQHF; DNA: TGTGCCAGCACCATCTCAGGGGCGACTCAGCCCCAGCATTTT
V: TRBV19; size: -; D: -; J: TRBJ1-2; CDR3: CASSRGPLIPNYGYTF; DNA: TGTGCCAGTAGTAGAGGCCCCCTTATACCTAACTATGGCTACACCTTC